A selection of T cell receptor beta chains follows, all from one sample in a study of tumor-infiltrating lymphocytes in primary liver carcinoma. TCRdb re-analysed the multiplex PCR reads in MiXCR, keeping a single row per CDR3 protein. The sample lists about 210,000 distinct CDR3 sequences; approximately 64% were seen once. Specimen: peripheral blood. The receptors derive from a woman aged 60 to 75 with primary liver carcinoma and hepatitis B virus infection. CDR3s include the opening cysteine and the closing phenylalanine or tryptophan. A D gene is named only where the DNA matches it firmly. Rows give clone size only sometimes, using once, few, many, or a class for an expanded clone.

abundance | d_gene | len | j_gene | v_gene | CDR3aa | CDR3nt
. | . | 13 | TRBJ2-1 | TRBV29-1 | CSVSYGSRTEQFF | TGTAGCGTTTCCTACGGTAGCAGGACTGAGCAGTTCTTC
. | TRBD2 | 17 | TRBJ2-3 | TRBV4-2 | CTSSQDGLAGITDTQYF | TGTACCAGCAGCCAAGACGGACTAGCGGGAATCACAGATACGCAGTATTTT
. | TRBD1 | 13 | TRBJ1-1 | TRBV6-5 | CASRRTGEPEASF | TGTGCGAGCAGACGCACAGGGGAACCTGAAGCTTCCTTT
. | . | 15 | TRBJ2-2 | TRBV6-1 | CATHCGTTNTGELFF | TGTGCCACCCACTGTGGGACAACGAACACCGGGGAGCTGTTTTTT
. | . | 17 | TRBJ1-6 | TRBV6-1 | CASSEIPQQLYNSPLHF | TGTGCCAGCAGTGAAATCCCCCAGCAGCTCTATAATTCACCCCTCCACTTT
few | . | 14 | TRBJ2-3 | TRBV5-1 | CASSLDRARDTQYF | TGCGCCAGCAGCTTGGACAGGGCACGGGATACGCAGTATTTT
. | . | 13 | TRBJ2-1 | TRBV5-6 | CASSSKGGGEQFF | TGTGCCAGCAGCAGTAAGGGGGGGGGTGAGCAGTTCTTC
once | TRBD2 | 15 | TRBJ2-3 | TRBV5-4 | CASIHGGRGTDTQYF | TGTGCCAGCATTCATGGCGGGAGGGGCACAGATACGCAGTATTTT
medium-sized | TRBD1 | 15 | TRBJ2-1 | TRBV4-1 | CASSQADRGRNEQFF | TGCGCCAGCAGCCAAGCAGACAGGGGGCGGAATGAGCAGTTCTTC
. | TRBD2 | 15 | TRBJ2-3 | TRBV28 | CASSPGGTNTDTQYF | TGTGCCAGCAGTCCGGGGGGAACTAACACAGATACGCAGTATTTT
. | TRBD2 | 14 | TRBJ2-3 | TRBV14 | CASSLSGGTDTQYF | TGTGCCAGCAGCCTAAGCGGGGGCACAGATACGCAGTATTTT
. | TRBD2 | 16 | TRBJ2-1 | TRBV11-2 | CASSLGFLADYNEQLF | TGTGCCAGCAGCTTAGGTTTCCTAGCGGACTATAATGAGCAGCTCTTC
. | . | 14 | TRBJ1-1 | TRBV11-2 | CASSLSGTNTEAVF | TGTGCCAGCAGCTTATCCGGGACTAACACTGAAGCTGTCTTT
. | TRBD1 | 14 | TRBJ2-5 | TRBV6-6 | CASSPTGDTETQYF | TGTGCCAGCAGTCCTACAGGGGATACGGAGACCCAGTACTTC
. | . | 15 | TRBJ2-1 | TRBV7-9 | CASSLGGGDYNEQFF | TGTGCCAGCAGCTTAGGAGGGGGAGACTACAATGAGCAGTTCTTC
many | . | 17 | TRBJ2-5 | TRBV11-2 | CASSLDFRREAQRTQYF | TGTGCCAGCAGCTTAGATTTTCGGAGGGAGGCCCAAAGAACCCAGTACTTC
. | . | 14 | TRBJ2-7 | TRBV18 | CASSPQGAAYEQYF | TGTGCCAGCTCACCCCAGGGAGCCGCCTACGAGCAGTACTTC
. | . | 15 | TRBJ2-7 | TRBV10-1 | CASSGGQTRGYEQYF | TGCGCCAGCAGTGGCGGACAGACCCGGGGCTACGAGCAGTACTTC
many | . | 15 | TRBJ2-5 | TRBV11-2 | CASSWTEGGGETQYF | TGTGCCAGCAGCTGGACAGAAGGGGGGGGGGAGACCCAGTACTTC
. | TRBD1 | 17 | TRBJ2-1 | TRBV4-1 | CASSLIQGAGVYIEQFF | TGCGCCAGTAGCCTCATACAGGGGGCTGGGGTATACATTGAGCAGTTCTTC
. | . | 16 | TRBJ1-1 | TRBV5-1 | CASSLDPPGMNTEAFF | TGCGCCAGCAGCTTGGACCCCCCGGGGATGAACACTGAAGCTTTCTTT
many | . | 15 | TRBJ1-5 | TRBV6-6 | CASSLGGDGNQPQHF | TGTGCCAGCAGCCTGGGCGGGGACGGCAATCAGCCCCAGCATTTT
. | TRBD1 | 14 | TRBJ1-2 | TRBV7-9 | CASSPPGQYNGYTF | TGTGCCAGCAGCCCCCCGGGACAGTACAATGGCTACACCTTC
. | . | 13 | TRBJ2-3 | TRBV5-1 | CASSLAPGDTQYF | TGCGCCAGCAGCTTGGCCCCCGGGGATACGCAGTATTTT
many | . | 12 | TRBJ2-3 | TRBV29-1 | CSVVKGADTQYF | TGCAGCGTTGTAAAGGGGGCAGATACGCAGTATTTT
. | . | 14 | TRBJ2-7 | TRBV14 | CASSHDSAVHEQYF | TGTGCCAGCAGCCATGATTCAGCGGTCCACGAGCAGTACTTC
. | . | 13 | TRBJ1-2 | TRBV7-9 | CASSLGTESLYTF | TGTGCCAGCAGCCTCGGGACCGAGAGTCTCTACACCTTC
. | . | 15 | TRBJ1-2 | TRBV6-1 | CGSSSRSGGNYGYTF | TGTGGCAGCAGTTCCCGATCGGGTGGGAATTATGGATACACCTTC
many | TRBD1 | 14 | TRBJ1-2 | TRBV6-1 | CASSPDRGTYGYTF | TGTGCCAGCAGTCCGGACAGGGGCACTTATGGCTACACCTTC
. | TRBD1 | 18 | TRBJ2-5 | TRBV29-1 | CSVLPADRVVVVGETQYF | TGCAGCGTCCTCCCAGCAGACAGGGTAGTGGTAGTGGGGGAGACCCAGTACTTC
. | . | 16 | TRBJ1-6 | TRBV5-1 | CASSLVWSSYNSPLHF | TGCGCCAGCAGCTTGGTGTGGAGCTCCTATAATTCACCCCTCCACTTT
many | TRBD2 | 14 | TRBJ2-7 | TRBV13 | CASSLSGSSYEQYF | TGTGCCAGCAGCTTAAGCGGGAGCTCCTACGAGCAGTACTTC
. | . | 14 | TRBJ2-5 | TRBV28 | CASSRGGVSETQYF | TGTGCCAGCAGCCGCGGTGGGGTTTCGGAGACCCAGTACTTC
. | TRBD2 | 18 | TRBJ2-7 | TRBV6-5 | CASSYAGTIGSGSYEQYF | TGTGCCAGCAGTTACGCGGGGACTATCGGGAGTGGGTCGTACGAGCAGTACTTC
few | . | 17 | TRBJ2-1 | TRBV7-9 | CASSFLPDIRAYNEQFF | TGTGCCAGCAGCTTTTTACCGGATATCAGGGCCTACAATGAGCAGTTCTTC
many | TRBD2 | 12 | TRBJ2-1 | TRBV29-1 | CSGSSTSGSVFF | TGCAGCGGATCCTCTACTAGCGGGAGCGTGTTCTTC
. | . | 15 | TRBJ2-7 | TRBV6-1 | CASSEFSPMVYEQYF | TGTGCCAGCAGTGAATTTAGTCCCATGGTCTACGAGCAGTACTTC
many | TRBD2 | 19 | TRBJ2-6 | TRBV10-3 | CATPNQPGLAGGGANVLTF | TGTGCCACCCCTAACCAGCCTGGACTAGCGGGAGGAGGGGCCAACGTCCTGACTTTC
. | . | 15 | TRBJ1-1 | TRBV10-3 | CAISELVGANTETFF | TGTGCCATCAGTGAATTAGTTGGGGCGAACACTGAAACTTTCTTT
few | . | 12 | TRBJ2-3 | TRBV28 | CASSPQTDTQYF | TGTGCCAGCAGTCCACAAACAGATACGCAGTATTTT
. | TRBD1 | 15 | TRBJ2-5 | TRBV5-1 | CACSLVGTVGETQHF | TGCGCCTGCAGCTTGGTCGGGACAGTCGGGGAGACCCAGCACTTC
. | TRBD1 | 16 | TRBJ2-5 | TRBV28 | CASSLIDWTGGETQYF | TGTGCCAGCAGTTTAATAGATTGGACAGGGGGTGAGACCCAGTACTTC
. | . | 16 | TRBJ2-7 | TRBV10-3 | CAISVGSESSSYEQYF | TGTGCCATCAGTGTCGGGTCAGAAAGCAGCTCCTACGAGCAGTACTTC
. | . | 15 | TRBJ1-4 | TRBV11-2 | CVSSLAQAFNEKLFF | TGTGTCAGTAGCTTAGCACAGGCGTTTAATGAAAAACTGTTTTTT
. | TRBD1 | 15 | TRBJ2-1 | TRBV11-2 | CPSSLGGTGYNEQLF | TGTCCCAGCAGCTTAGGGGGGACAGGTTACAATGAGCAGTTATTC
. | . | 11 | TRBJ2-1 | TRBV6-2/TRBV6-3 | CASRGAGEQFF | TGTGCCAGCAGGGGAGCGGGTGAACAGTTCTTC
. | TRBD1 | 14 | TRBJ1-5 | TRBV4-1 | CASSRTGEGQPQHF | TGCGCCAGCAGCCGGACAGGGGAAGGGCAGCCCCAACATTTT
. | . | 11 | TRBJ2-5 | TRBV28 | CASILGETQYF | TGTGCCAGCATTTTAGGAGAGACCCAGTACTTC
. | . | 16 | TRBJ2-3 | TRBV12-3/TRBV12-4 | CGSNLLGGAPTDTQYF | TGTGGCAGCAATTTATTAGGGGGAGCGCCCACAGATACGCAGTATTTT
. | . | 18 | TRBJ1-2 | TRBV29-1 | CSVGAPTGTQVANYGYTF | TGCAGCGTTGGGGCACCAACAGGAACTCAAGTGGCTAACTATGGCTACACCTTC
. | . | 12 | TRBJ2-1 | TRBV29-1 | CSVTGGYNEQFF | TGCAGCGTGACAGGTGGCTACAATGAGCAGTTCTTC
. | . | 17 | TRBJ2-3 | TRBV4-1 | CAGSQEGWGPAADTQYF | TGCGCCGGCAGCCAAGAAGGCTGGGGGCCCGCCGCAGATACGCAGTATTTT
. | TRBD1 | 17 | TRBJ1-4 | TRBV11-2 | CASSLVERQGIGEKLFF | TGTGCCAGCAGCTTAGTTGAGAGACAGGGGATCGGCGAAAAACTGTTTTTT
. | TRBD1 | 13 | TRBJ2-4 | TRBV28 | CASRKGGTRGPYF | TGTGCCAGCAGAAAAGGGGGGACCAGGGGGCCGTACTTC
. | . | 13 | TRBJ2-1 | TRBV11-2 | CASSLRCEYEQFF | TGTGCCAGCAGCTTACGATGTGAGTATGAGCAGTTCTTC
many | . | 14 | TRBJ2-5 | TRBV6-1 | CASSADPARETQYF | TGTGCCAGCAGTGCGGACCCGGCCAGGGAGACCCAGTACTTC
. | . | 13 | TRBJ1-1 | TRBV11-2 | CASSLRRGQEAYF | TGTGCCAGCAGCTTAAGGAGGGGCCAAGAAGCTTACTTT
. | . | 16 | TRBJ2-5 | TRBV20-1 | CSARDVASVMEETQYF | TGCAGTGCTAGAGACGTCGCTAGCGTTATGGAAGAGACCCAGTACTTC
. | . | 13 | TRBJ2-7 | TRBV6-5 | CAGSSGQSREQYF | TGTGCCGGCAGTTCGGGACAATCGAGGGAGCAGTACTTC
. | . | 12 | TRBJ2-1 | TRBV29-1 | CSAVDIHNEQFF | TGCAGCGCTGTCGATATACACAATGAGCAGTTCTTC